This T cell receptor beta chain originates from a study of control samples from healthy donors and cancer patients. Trimming at V came to 5 bases and at J to 6 bases, leaving 6 bases not matched to a gene. The germline CDR1 and CDR2 sequences are SEHNR and FQNEAQ (reference sequence). This CDR3 spans 13 amino acids. The protocol was immunoSEQ multiplex PCR, while the TCRdb copy is restricted to in-frame clones and leaves out a portion. The sample yields more than 60,000 clones, approximately 88% seen once. The V call is TRBV7-9, the J call TRBJ1-1; 7 bases map to TRBD1. Specimen: PBMCs. The TCR was taken from a woman aged 45-60 years with colorectal cancer. CDR3 amino acids: CASSNLGGPEAFF. In nucleotides, the CDR3 is TGTGCCAGCAGCAACCTAGGGGGCCCTGAAGCTTTCTTT.